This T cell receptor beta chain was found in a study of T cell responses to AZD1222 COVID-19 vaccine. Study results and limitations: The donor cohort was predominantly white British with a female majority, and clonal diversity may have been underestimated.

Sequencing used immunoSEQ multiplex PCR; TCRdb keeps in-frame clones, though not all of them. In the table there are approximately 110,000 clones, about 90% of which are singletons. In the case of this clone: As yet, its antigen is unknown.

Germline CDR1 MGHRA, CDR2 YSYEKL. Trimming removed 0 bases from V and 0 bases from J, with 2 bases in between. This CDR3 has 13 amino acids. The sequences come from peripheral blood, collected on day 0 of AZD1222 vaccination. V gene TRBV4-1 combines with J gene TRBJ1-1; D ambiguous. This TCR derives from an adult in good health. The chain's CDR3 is CASSQELNTEAFF. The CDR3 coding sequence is TGCGCCAGCAGCCAAGAATTGAACACTGAAGCTTTCTTT.